Following are 5 T cell receptor beta chains from one sample sequenced in a study of T cell repertoires in cytomegalovirus infection. TCRdb re-derived calls from the reads in MiXCR, one entry per CDR3 protein. The sample consists of roughly 300,000 distinct CDR3 sequences, 9.5% of them appearing once. Sequencing input: PBMCs. These receptors were obtained from a human donor in good health (CMV status not recorded). Some clones in this sample may be carry-over from other donors' samples.

This clonotype was counted ten times or more. V and J are TRBV7-2 and TRBJ2-4; 15 bases match TRBD2. Germline V gives CDR1 SGHTA, CDR2 FQGNSA. The CDR3 is 20 amino acids. J gave up 1 base and V 5 bases, and 12 bases lay outside the gene matches. CDR3 bases: TGTGCCAGCAGCCTAAGTGGACTAGCGGGGGGGGGACGGGCCAAAAACATTCAGTACTTC. Translated: CASSLSGLAGGGRAKNIQYF.

This clonotype was found many times. The chain links TRBV7-6 to TRBJ2-7; D may correspond to TRBD1 or TRBD2 (5 bases each). CDR3 size: 13 residues. Germline V lookup: CDR1 SGHVS, CDR2 FNYEAQ. The V end lost 5 bases, the J end lost 0 bases, and 8 bases lay between the germline ends. CDR3: CASSPGPSYEQYF. DNA of the CDR3: TGTGCCAGCAGCCCGGGGCCCTCCTACGAGCAGTACTTC.

This clonotype has a count of ten or more. The chain links TRBV7-2 to TRBJ1-5; D is ambiguous. CDR3 length: 15 amino acids. The germline V gene encodes CDR1 SGHTA and CDR2 FQGNSA. Trimming cost V 2 bases and J 7 bases, with 15 bases left between them. CDR3 amino acids: CASSLYGFSTQPQHF. CDR3 DNA: TGTGCCAGCAGCTTATATGGGTTTTCGACGCAGCCCCAGCATTTT.

This clonotype was counted between two and nine times. The chain has TRBV28 and TRBJ2-7; D is perhaps TRBD1 (6 bases). The CDR3 sequence is 15 residues long. Per the germline V gene, CDR1 is MDHEN and CDR2 is SYDVKM. Trimming pared 2 bases from V and 3 bases from J, leaving 14 bases between. CDR3 in DNA: TGTGCCAGCAGTTTAATCAGGGGATTGGGCTACGAGCAGTACTTC. The encoded protein is CASSLIRGLGYEQYF.

The chain couples TRBV11-2 to TRBJ2-7; 7 bases map to TRBD2. Germline V lookup: CDR1 SGHAT, CDR2 FQNNGV. The length of the CDR3 is 13 residues. Trimming at V came to 1 base and at J to 4 bases, leaving 1 base not matched to a gene. DNA for the CDR3: TGTGCCAGCAGCTTAGGGACTAGGTACGAGCAGTACTTC. The encoded protein is CASSLGTRYEQYF.